The T cell receptor (beta chain) described here comes from a study of beta chain features in type 1 diabetes. Notes on the study in general: Lower insertion and higher deletion counts appeared at VDJ junctions in type 1 diabetes patients. Within patients, naive, central memory and Treg TCRB repertoires seemed more similar than within healthy donors.

Reverse transcription of all isolated RNA meant that expressed TCRB transcripts were sequenced. Profiling relied on immunoSEQ multiplex PCR, and the TCRdb table lists in-frame clones only, not all of them. Seen here are about 360,000 clones, roughly an eighth observed once, and the top ten hold under 0.02%. In its sample, this clone was seen a few times. Its matching antigen is unknown. Germline CDR1 MDHEN, CDR2 SYDVKM. The CDR3 extends over 14 amino acids. V was clipped by 2 bases and J by 8 bases; unmatched bases: 6. The chain joins TRBV28 to TRBJ2-5; 9 bases align to TRBD2. The material sequenced was naive CD4+ T cells from blood. The sequence came from a man between 18 and 35 years old in good health. CDR3 in amino acids: CASSLLGTSNTQYF. The DNA for the CDR3 is TGTGCCAGCAGTTTACTAGGGACTAGCAACACCCAGTACTTC.